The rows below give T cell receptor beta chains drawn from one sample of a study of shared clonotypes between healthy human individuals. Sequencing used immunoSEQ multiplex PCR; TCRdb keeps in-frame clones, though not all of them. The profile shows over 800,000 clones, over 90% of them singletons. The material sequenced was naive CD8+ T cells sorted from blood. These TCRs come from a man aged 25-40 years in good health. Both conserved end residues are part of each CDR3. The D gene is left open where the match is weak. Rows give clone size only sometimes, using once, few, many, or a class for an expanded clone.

CDR3 protein: CASSEKFSSGSHNEQFF
CDR3 DNA: TGTGCCAGCAGTGAAAAGTTTTCTAGCGGGAGCCACAATGAGCAGTTCTTC
J gene: TRBJ2-1
V gene: TRBV2
D gene: TRBD2
clone size: once

CDR3 protein: CASSQSTTYSNQPQHF
CDR3 DNA: TGCGCCAGCAGCCAAAGTACAACTTATAGCAATCAGCCCCAGCATTTT
J gene: TRBJ1-5
V gene: TRBV4-3
D gene: .
clone size: .

CDR3 protein: CASRGEAGISLYEQYF
CDR3 DNA: TGCGCCAGCAGGGGGGAGGCGGGGATTAGTTTGTACGAGCAGTACTTC
J gene: TRBJ2-7
V gene: TRBV5-1
D gene: .
clone size: few

CDR3 protein: CASSQAGGSYNEQFF
CDR3 DNA: TGTGCCAGTAGTCAAGCGGGAGGGTCCTACAATGAGCAGTTCTTC
J gene: TRBJ2-1
V gene: TRBV19
D gene: TRBD2
clone size: .

CDR3 protein: CASTFASIGELFF
CDR3 DNA: TGTGCCAGCACCTTCGCGAGTATCGGGGAGCTGTTTTTT
J gene: TRBJ2-2
V gene: TRBV7-9
D gene: .
clone size: few

CDR3 protein: CASSPGRRETDEQFF
CDR3 DNA: TGCGCCAGCAGCCCCGGCAGGCGGGAAACGGATGAGCAGTTCTTC
J gene: TRBJ2-1
V gene: TRBV4-3
D gene: .
clone size: .

CDR3 protein: CASSPRGLALGGSTDTQYF
CDR3 DNA: TGTGCCAGCAGCCCGCGAGGGCTAGCGTTGGGGGGGTCCACAGATACGCAGTATTTT
J gene: TRBJ2-3
V gene: TRBV5-5
D gene: TRBD2
clone size: .

CDR3 protein: CAISGTESYEQYF
CDR3 DNA: TGTGCCATTTCCGGGACGGAATCCTACGAGCAGTACTTC
J gene: TRBJ2-7
V gene: TRBV7-9
D gene: .
clone size: .

CDR3 protein: CASSPLAASTDTQYF
CDR3 DNA: TGTGCCAGCAGCCCCTTAGCGGCCAGCACAGATACGCAGTATTTT
J gene: TRBJ2-3
V gene: TRBV11-2
D gene: .
clone size: .

CDR3 protein: CASSQKQANTGELFF
CDR3 DNA: TGTGCCAGCAGCCAAAAGCAGGCGAACACCGGGGAGCTGTTTTTT
J gene: TRBJ2-2
V gene: TRBV4-2
D gene: .
clone size: .

CDR3 protein: CASSEGSGTYMNTEAFF
CDR3 DNA: TGTGCCAGCAGTGAAGGATCCGGGACCTACATGAACACTGAAGCTTTCTTT
J gene: TRBJ1-1
V gene: TRBV6-1
D gene: .
clone size: .

CDR3 protein: CASRPRGDTEAFF
CDR3 DNA: TGTGCCAGCAGACCACGGGGGGACACTGAAGCTTTCTTT
J gene: TRBJ1-1
V gene: TRBV6-6
D gene: .
clone size: .

CDR3 protein: CATSRASGSEQFF
CDR3 DNA: TGTGCCACCAGCAGAGCCAGCGGGAGTGAGCAGTTCTTC
J gene: TRBJ2-1
V gene: TRBV15
D gene: TRBD2
clone size: .

CDR3 protein: CASSDSYNEQFF
CDR3 DNA: TGTGCCAGCTCTGACTCCTACAATGAGCAGTTCTTC
J gene: TRBJ2-1
V gene: TRBV7-9
D gene: .
clone size: .

CDR3 protein: CASSQDLNTEAFF
CDR3 DNA: TGTGCCAGCAGCCAGGATTTAAACACTGAAGCTTTCTTT
J gene: TRBJ1-1
V gene: TRBV5-4
D gene: .
clone size: .

CDR3 protein: CASSRDTGLSNQPQHF
CDR3 DNA: TGTGCCAGCAGCCGCGACACAGGGTTGAGCAATCAGCCCCAGCATTTT
J gene: TRBJ1-5
V gene: TRBV28
D gene: .
clone size: .

CDR3 protein: CASSPPGENIQYF
CDR3 DNA: TGCGCCAGCAGCCCGCCAGGGGAGAACATTCAGTACTTC
J gene: TRBJ2-4
V gene: TRBV4-1
D gene: .
clone size: few

CDR3 protein: CASSLVIGGRAYEQYF
CDR3 DNA: TGTGCCAGCAGCTTAGTCATTGGCGGGAGGGCCTACGAGCAGTACTTC
J gene: TRBJ2-7
V gene: TRBV7-6
D gene: TRBD2
clone size: .

CDR3 protein: CASSSGTGIHEQYF
CDR3 DNA: TGTGCCAGCAGCTCCGGGACAGGGATCCACGAGCAGTACTTC
J gene: TRBJ2-7
V gene: TRBV9
D gene: TRBD1
clone size: once

CDR3 protein: CSVEAKGRANTEAFF
CDR3 DNA: TGCAGCGTTGAAGCAAAGGGCAGGGCGAACACTGAAGCTTTCTTT
J gene: TRBJ1-1
V gene: TRBV29-1
D gene: .
clone size: .

CDR3 protein: CASSLIDPAYEQYF
CDR3 DNA: TGTGCCAGCAGCTTAATAGATCCGGCCTACGAGCAGTACTTC
J gene: TRBJ2-7
V gene: TRBV7-9
D gene: .
clone size: .

CDR3 protein: CASSSRFRDRIYGYTF
CDR3 DNA: TGTGCCAGCAGTTCCCGATTCCGGGACAGGATTTATGGCTACACCTTC
J gene: TRBJ1-2
V gene: TRBV27
D gene: TRBD1
clone size: .

CDR3 protein: CASSVSIHEQFF
CDR3 DNA: TGTGCCAGCAGCGTAAGCATCCATGAGCAGTTCTTC
J gene: TRBJ2-1
V gene: TRBV9
D gene: .
clone size: .